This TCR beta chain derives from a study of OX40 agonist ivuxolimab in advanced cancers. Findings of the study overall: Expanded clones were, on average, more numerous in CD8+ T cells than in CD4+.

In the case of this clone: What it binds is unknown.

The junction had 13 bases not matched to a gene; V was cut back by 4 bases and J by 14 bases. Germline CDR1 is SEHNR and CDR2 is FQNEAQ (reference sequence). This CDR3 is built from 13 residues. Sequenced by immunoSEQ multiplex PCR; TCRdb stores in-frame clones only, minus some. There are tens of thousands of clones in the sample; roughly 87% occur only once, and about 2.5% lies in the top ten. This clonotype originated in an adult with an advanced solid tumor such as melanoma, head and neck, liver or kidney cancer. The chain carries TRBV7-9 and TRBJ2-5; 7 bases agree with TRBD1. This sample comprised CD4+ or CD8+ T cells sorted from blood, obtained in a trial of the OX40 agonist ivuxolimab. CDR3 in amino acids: CASSSVTGTASYF. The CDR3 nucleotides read TGTGCCAGCAGCTCAGTAACCGGGACAGCTTCCTACTTC.